This T cell receptor beta chain was recorded in a study of lymphopenia after photon versus proton radiotherapy. Study results and caveats: Better survival with proton therapy was suggested as possible, not demonstrated. Larger post-nadir TCR diversity loss correlated inversely with survival in deceased patients. After the lymphocyte nadir, photon-treated repertoires showed oligoclonal expansion, especially of CD8+ Temra cells. Photon-treated patients lost naive T cells and TCR diversity; proton-treated stayed stable.

The repertoire was sequenced with immunoSEQ multiplex PCR; TCRdb's copy has only in-frame clones and lacks some. The repertoire holds 65,000 to 75,000 clones, with around 87% as singletons. Note on this clone: The antigen is undetermined.

The V gene lost 3 bases and the J gene lost 3 bases, with 8 bases spanning the gap. The CDR3 is made up of 14 amino acids. CDR1 and CDR2 from the germline V gene are SEHNR and FQNEAQ (reference sequence). Source: peripheral blood, taken from a patient treated with proton-based radiotherapy. The chain combines TRBV7-9 with TRBJ1-4; D not certain. This receptor was identified in an elderly man with esophageal cancer. The CDR3 coding sequence is TGTGCCAGCAGCTTGGGGTTAGCTAATGAAAAACTGTTTTTT. Amino acids: CASSLGLANEKLFF.